This TCR beta chain was recorded in a study of cytomegalovirus exposure and HLA in healthy donors. Notes on the study in general: An assumption of roughly uniform sequencing depth across donors underlay the presence/absence analyses. Later, an analysis showed that TCR beta chains associated with HLA were more clonally expanded than others that were equally common.

The V end was cut by 4 bases, the J end by 3 bases, with 11 bases between. This CDR3 has 14 residues. Germline lookup yields CDR1 SGHTA and CDR2 FQGTGA. This PCR relied on a set of 60 Vbeta primers and 13 Jbeta primers. Produced via immunoSEQ multiplex PCR; TCRdb's table is partial and in-frame only. Here the sample spans 190,000 or so clones, more than 75% being singletons. In the case of this clone: Its antigen remains unidentified.

This clonotype was obtained from a male donor in good health and CMV-seropositive. The sample consisted of PBMCs. J is TRBJ2-3 and V is TRBV7-3; no clear D. In nucleotides, the CDR3 is TGTGCCAGCAGCTCCGCCGGGTCTACAGATACGCAGTATTTT. It is translated as CASSSAGSTDTQYF.